These T cell receptor beta chains were read from a single sample in a study of cytomegalovirus exposure and HLA in healthy donors. The data were produced by immunoSEQ multiplex PCR, yet TCRdb's version contains in-frame clones alone and is incomplete. This sample carries some 110,000 clones, roughly four fifths of them seen once, and the ten largest clones take over 3.5%. The sequenced material came from PBMCs. These receptors originate from a woman in her 50s in good health and CMV-seropositive. Each CDR3 is given without its conserved first and last residue. Fields, in order: V gene, J gene, CDR3 protein.

V gene: TRBV7-2; J gene: TRBJ2-7; CDR3 protein: ASSLDRGLEQY
V gene: TRBV6-5; J gene: TRBJ1-5; CDR3 protein: ATSGTTGQPQH
V gene: TRBV10-2; J gene: TRBJ2-5; CDR3 protein: ASKVSRGGETQY
V gene: TRBV2; J gene: TRBJ1-2; CDR3 protein: ASRPQGDGYT
V gene: TRBV10-3; J gene: TRBJ1-6; CDR3 protein: AIGADRGTSPLH
V gene: TRBV29-1; J gene: TRBJ1-4; CDR3 protein: SVLLGSTNEKLF
V gene: TRBV7-3; J gene: TRBJ2-5; CDR3 protein: ASSLKSSGGPYQETQY
V gene: TRBV7-2; J gene: TRBJ1-2; CDR3 protein: ASSLYTPAGGYT
V gene: TRBV5-1; J gene: TRBJ2-5; CDR3 protein: ASSLEGLAGETQY
V gene: TRBV11-2; J gene: TRBJ2-2; CDR3 protein: ASSLGGSRSGELF
V gene: TRBV18; J gene: TRBJ2-1; CDR3 protein: ASSPPGTGEVNEQF
V gene: TRBV7-2; J gene: TRBJ1-5; CDR3 protein: ASSPRQGSNQPQH
V gene: TRBV27; J gene: TRBJ2-1; CDR3 protein: ASSPTWAGTSDSEQF
V gene: TRBV4-1; J gene: TRBJ1-5; CDR3 protein: ASSQEQRGRNQPQH
V gene: TRBV7-6; J gene: TRBJ1-2; CDR3 protein: ASSLEAGTNYGYT
V gene: TRBV7-9; J gene: TRBJ2-1; CDR3 protein: ASSPRGGGNEQF
V gene: TRBV11-3; J gene: TRBJ2-3; CDR3 protein: ASSLGGGGSTDTQY
V gene: TRBV19; J gene: TRBJ1-5; CDR3 protein: ASDMGGYSQPQH
V gene: TRBV7-2; J gene: TRBJ2-3; CDR3 protein: ASSLESIAGGPRGQY
V gene: TRBV27; J gene: TRBJ2-7; CDR3 protein: ASSHYLLPGLAYEQY
V gene: TRBV7-8; J gene: TRBJ2-3; CDR3 protein: ASSDRDSSTDTQY
V gene: TRBV5-1; J gene: .; CDR3 protein: ASSLARQGAGEQY
V gene: TRBV5-1; J gene: TRBJ2-7; CDR3 protein: ASSWQGGPDEQY
V gene: TRBV7-9; J gene: TRBJ1-6; CDR3 protein: ASSSPGGLDSPLH
V gene: TRBV6-1; J gene: TRBJ1-2; CDR3 protein: ASSAQGQGYGYT
V gene: TRBV6-5; J gene: TRBJ1-2; CDR3 protein: ASSYGRQGNNYGYT
V gene: TRBV11-2; J gene: TRBJ2-5; CDR3 protein: ASSLGAGSNRETQY
V gene: TRBV6-1; J gene: TRBJ2-7; CDR3 protein: ATTGTISYEQY
V gene: TRBV28; J gene: TRBJ2-7; CDR3 protein: ASSLGAGYEQY
V gene: TRBV27; J gene: TRBJ2-7; CDR3 protein: ASSQRGHYEQY
V gene: TRBV11-3; J gene: TRBJ1-3; CDR3 protein: ASSLGGSPSGNTIY
V gene: TRBV6-1; J gene: TRBJ1-2; CDR3 protein: ASTQEGQYGYT
V gene: TRBV30; J gene: TRBJ1-2; CDR3 protein: AWSDRQGDGYT
V gene: TRBV2; J gene: TRBJ2-6; CDR3 protein: ASLRAGDAGANVLT
V gene: TRBV7-8; J gene: TRBJ2-5; CDR3 protein: ASSLQGAGETQY
V gene: TRBV5-5; J gene: TRBJ2-6; CDR3 protein: ASSLEGTGNSGANVLT
V gene: TRBV11-2; J gene: TRBJ2-5; CDR3 protein: ASRKGVGGHETQY